The 10 T cell receptor beta chains below all came from one sample that was sequenced in a study of blood T cell repertoires in COVID-19. Using immunoSEQ multiplex PCR, the repertoire was profiled, and TCRdb retains in-frame clones only, with some absent. The sample has about 270,000 clones, 88% seen once. The sample was PBMCs or T cells enriched from blood (not recorded which). The receptors here all came from a woman in her 30s who had recovered from COVID-19.

The chain recombines TRBV28 with TRBJ1-1; 10 nucleotides line up with TRBD1. Germline V gene sequence: CDR1 MDHEN, CDR2 SYDVKM. Trimming at V came to 6 bases and at J to 3 bases, leaving 1 base not matched to a gene. This CDR3 comprises 13 residues. CDR3 protein: CASRDRGDTEAFF. The DNA of the CDR3 is TGTGCCAGCAGGGACAGGGGGGACACTGAAGCTTTCTTT.

This chain uses TRBV9 with TRBJ2-1; 9 positions match TRBD1. The V gene's germline CDR1 is SGDLS and CDR2 YYNGEE. The CDR3 length is 17 residues. J gave up 4 bases and V 3 bases, and 11 bases lay outside the gene matches. The CDR3 coding sequence is TGTGCCAGCAGCGCGACCCCTGGACAGGGGCTATACAATGAGCAGTTCTTC. It encodes CASSATPGQGLYNEQFF.

This clone was found a few times. The CDR3 nucleotides are TGTGCCAGCAGTACCAGACTAGCGGGAGGCCCCTACAATGAGCAGTTCTTC. Its translation: CASSTRLAGGPYNEQFF. The rearrangement uses TRBV28 and TRBJ2-1, with 13 bases lining up with TRBD2. Germline V gives CDR1 MDHEN, CDR2 SYDVKM. The CDR3 length is 17 residues. Trimming removed 5 bases from V and 2 bases from J; junction bases left unmatched: 6.

This CDR3 is CASSAGTGATEAFF. DNA of the CDR3: TGTGCCAGCAGTGCCGGGACAGGGGCCACTGAAGCTTTCTTT. The rearrangement links TRBV28 to TRBJ1-1; TRBD1 matches 10 bases. Trimming cost V 5 bases and J 4 bases; bases outside gene matches: 4. Looked up from germline, CDR1 is MDHEN and CDR2 is SYDVKM. The CDR3 totals 14 residues.

The chain combines TRBV9 with TRBJ2-3; 8 bases align to TRBD2. Germline trimming cut 1 base from V and 0 bases from J; bases unmatched to any gene: 7. This CDR3 is built from 17 residues. CDR1 and CDR2 from the germline V gene are SGDLS and YYNGEE. This CDR3 reads CASSVPRGGSSTDTQYF. The CDR3 DNA sequence: TGTGCCAGCAGCGTACCCCGGGGGGGGTCCAGCACAGATACGCAGTATTTT. Full variable domain (missing parts from reference TRBV9 and TRBJ2-3): DSGVTQTPKHLITATGQRVTLRCSPRSGDLSVYWYQQSLDQGLQFLIQYYNGEERAKGNILERFSAQQFPDLHSELNLSSLELGDSALYFCASSVPRGGSSTDTQYFGPGTRLTVL.

The table lists this clone with a few counts. The chain employs TRBV10-1 and TRBJ2-7; 8 nucleotides agree with TRBD1. Germline trimming cut 5 bases from V and 2 bases from J; bases unmatched to any gene: 11. Germline loops: CDR1 WNHNN, CDR2 SYGVQD (reference sequence). The CDR3 covers 16 residues. CDR3 DNA: TGCGCCAGCAGTCAAACCCAGGGGGCCCCTACCTACGAGCAGTACTTC. As protein: CASSQTQGAPTYEQYF.

The chain joins TRBV27 to TRBJ2-1; 9 bases map to TRBD2. Germline V gene lookup returns CDR1 MNHEY and CDR2 SMNVEV (reference sequence). The V gene end was trimmed by 5 bases and the J gene end by 0 bases; junction bases not matched to a gene: 2. The CDR3 spans 15 residues. The CDR3 DNA sequence: TGTGCCAGCAGTGTACTAGCGGGCTCCTACAATGAGCAGTTCTTC. Translated, it gives CASSVLAGSYNEQFF.

The chain employs TRBV30 and TRBJ1-6; D gene ambiguous. In germline, CDR1 is GTSNPN, CDR2 SVGIG (reference sequence). This CDR3 spans 13 amino acids. V lost 4 bases and J 8 bases, leaving 12 bases between the germline ends. CDR3 nucleotides: TGTGCCTGGACAATCCAGGAAGATTCACCCCTCCACTTT. Its protein product is CAWTIQEDSPLHF.

The rearrangement links TRBV11-3 to TRBJ2-6, with a possible D match to TRBD1 (6 bases). The CDR3 is made up of 20 amino acids. V was shortened by 5 bases and J by 0 bases, with 23 bases between the two germline ends. The germline gives CDR1 SGHNT, CDR2 YENEEA. This CDR3 reads CASSTHWTDRSFSGANVLTF. The CDR3 DNA reads as TGTGCCAGCAGCACTCACTGGACAGACCGCTCCTTCTCTGGGGCCAACGTCCTGACTTTC.

The V and J genes are TRBV18 and TRBJ2-7, with a tentative D call TRBD1 (5 bases). Trimming cost V 3 bases and J 3 bases, with 15 bases left between them. The CDR3 is made up of 15 amino acids. Germline V lookup: CDR1 KGHSH, CDR2 LQKENI. As DNA, the CDR3 is TGTGCCAGCTCACCCGCGGACAAGGACCTCTACGAGCAGTACTTC. Amino acid sequence: CASSPADKDLYEQYF.